Listed below are T cell receptor beta chains from one sample, sequenced in a study of blood T cell repertoires in COVID-19. Some clones are missing from TCRdb's copy, which holds only in-frame ones; the method was immunoSEQ multiplex PCR. The sample has about 440,000 clones; approximately 90% are singletons. Sequences were obtained from peripheral blood. The origin of the receptors is a woman aged 45 to 65 with COVID-19, enrolled during active disease. Both conserved end residues are trimmed from each CDR3.

CDR3	V	J
ARTGAGNTGELF	TRBV7-9	TRBJ2-2
ATSRPGQVAYEQY	TRBV15	TRBJ2-7
ASSQEQGTGNTIY	TRBV18	TRBJ1-3
ASKEAAGKTEAF	TRBV19	TRBJ1-1
SASRGGDLEELF	TRBV20-1	TRBJ2-2
ASSAQINTEAF	TRBV7-8	TRBJ1-1
ASSDRTAVYGYT	TRBV2	TRBJ1-2
ASSEATGERWWQETQY	TRBV2	TRBJ2-5
ASSLRSRDRGPNTEAF	TRBV11-2	TRBJ1-1
ASSPGSSNTGELF	TRBV5-1	TRBJ2-2
ASSLWGSGHNEQF	TRBV27	TRBJ2-1
AFDRRNTEAF	TRBV30	TRBJ1-1
ASSSGTSGYTDTQY	TRBV27	TRBJ2-3
ASSPRDRVLYGYT	TRBV5-5	TRBJ1-2
ASLKTGLNTEAF	TRBV12-2	TRBJ1-1
ASSETAGDYEQY	TRBV2	TRBJ2-7
ASSVDLLAPKETQY	TRBV9	TRBJ2-5
ATSARYEQY	TRBV7-2	TRBJ2-7